One and the same sample provided the 25 T cell receptor beta chains below, sequenced in a study of shared clonotypes between healthy human individuals. Positively selected for CCR7, the CD45RO-negative cells used as naive CD8 cells excluded terminally differentiated effector memory CD45RA+ cells. TCRdb keeps only in-frame clones here, not all; method: immunoSEQ multiplex PCR. The top ten hold 24% of the sample, which has under 1 million clones, 90% to 95% seen once. Sequencing was carried out using naive CD8+ T cells sorted from blood. The receptors shown here come from a man aged 25-45 years in good health.

The DNA for the CDR3 is TGTGCCAGCAGCCGGCCGGCGGGAGAGCAGTACTTC. Protein sequence: CASSRPAGEQYF. This chain connects TRBV7-2 to TRBJ2-7, with D possibly TRBD2 on 6 matching bases. Germline V gives CDR1 SGHTA, CDR2 FQGNSA. Trimming took off 5 bases at V and 7 bases at J, with 12 bases between the two ends. The CDR3 is made up of 12 amino acids.

The rearrangement links TRBV9 to TRBJ2-1; 11 nucleotides align to TRBD2. In germline, CDR1 is SGDLS, CDR2 YYNGEE. Trimming took 2 bases from V and 6 from J; bases not matched to a gene: 4. The CDR3 runs to 15 residues. The CDR3 is CASSVTSGKGNEQFF. The CDR3 DNA reads as TGTGCCAGCAGCGTGACTAGCGGGAAAGGCAATGAGCAGTTCTTC.

The chain joins TRBV10-3 to TRBJ1-4; perhaps TRBD1 as D (6 bases). Germline-derived CDR1 and CDR2 are ENHRY and SYGVKD. Trimming pared 4 bases from V and 8 bases from J, leaving 11 bases between. This CDR3 has 13 residues. CDR3 sequence: CAISGQAGEKLFF. Here the CDR3 DNA reads TGTGCCATCAGTGGACAGGCTGGGGAAAAACTGTTTTTT.

This chain links TRBV5-5 with TRBJ1-1; D is undetermined. The CDR3 spans 13 residues. Trimming removed 2 bases at V and 6 bases at J, with 11 bases between. Germline V gene data show CDR1 as SGHKS and CDR2 as YYEKEE (reference sequence). CDR3 protein: CASSFTSSAEAFF. The CDR3, as DNA: TGTGCCAGCAGCTTCACTTCGAGTGCTGAAGCTTTCTTT.

The chain uses TRBV9 and TRBJ2-3; possible D gene TRBD2, 5 bases. Germline CDR1 reads SGDLS; CDR2 reads YYNGEE. Deletions cut 2 bases from V and 0 bases from J, with 10 bases between. The CDR3 totals 15 residues. CDR3 nucleotides: TGTGCCAGCAGCGTCCTGGGAGCCAGCACAGATACGCAGTATTTT. Translating gives CASSVLGASTDTQYF. The full variable domain, rest sourced from reference TRBV9 and TRBJ2-3, is DSGVTQTPKHLITATGQRVTLRCSPRSGDLSVYWYQQSLDQGLQFLIQYYNGEERAKGNILERFSAQQFPDLHSELNLSSLELGDSALYFCASSVLGASTDTQYFGPGTRLTVL.

The chain combines TRBV9 with TRBJ2-1; 8 nucleotides line up with TRBD1. Germline lookup yields CDR1 SGDLS and CDR2 YYNGEE. With V trimmed by 3 bases and J by 8 bases, 7 bases remained unmatched. This CDR3 is built from 14 residues. The CDR3 sequence: CASSAGTGLHEQFF. In DNA, the CDR3 is TGTGCCAGCAGCGCAGGGACAGGCCTCCATGAGCAGTTCTTC.

This chain links TRBV2 with TRBJ2-1, with TRBD1 matching over 7 bases. CDR3 length: 17 residues. Germline assignment: CDR1 SNHLY and CDR2 FYNNEI. V dropped 2 bases and J dropped 4; count of bases not matched to a gene: 11. CDR3 protein: CASSERGRGYKYNEQFF. CDR3 coding DNA: TGTGCCAGCAGTGAAAGAGGCAGGGGGTATAAGTACAATGAGCAGTTCTTC.

The rearrangement uses TRBV9 and TRBJ2-7; TRBD2 matches 9 bases. CDR1 is SGDLS and CDR2 is YYNGEE in the germline V gene. The V and J ends lost 2 bases and 0 bases, in that order; junction bases with no gene match: 3. This CDR3 region has 15 residues. CDR3 sequence: CASSVKREVSYEQYF. The CDR3 nucleotides read TGTGCCAGCAGCGTCAAGCGGGAGGTCTCCTACGAGCAGTACTTC.

V and J are TRBV7-9 and TRBJ2-2, with 7 positions matching TRBD1. The CDR3 is 16 amino acids. V lost 1 base, J lost 9 bases, and 11 bases stayed unmatched. From germline, CDR1 is SEHNR and CDR2 FQNEAQ (reference sequence). The CDR3 bases are TGTGCCAGCAGCTTAGTGGATATTCCGACAGGGTGGGAGCTGTTTTTT. Protein: CASSLVDIPTGWELFF. Full variable domain (rest looked up from reference TRBV7-9 and TRBJ2-2): DTGVSQNPRHKITKRGQNVTFRCDPISEHNRLYWYRQTLGQGPEFLTYFQNEAQLEKSRLLSDRFSAERPKGSFSTLEIQRTEQGDSAMYLCASSLVDIPTGWELFFGEGSRLTVL.

The chain recombines TRBV7-2 with TRBJ2-5, with TRBD1 identical over 9 bases. Germline values: CDR1 SGHTA, CDR2 FQGNSA. This CDR3 is 15 amino acids long. V lost 5 bases, J lost 4 bases, and 8 bases stayed unmatched. This chain's CDR3 is CASSLRDRVTETQYF. The CDR3 DNA sequence: TGTGCCAGCAGCCTCCGGGACAGGGTGACAGAGACCCAGTACTTC.

The chain has TRBV5-6 and TRBJ2-1; 9 bases are shared with TRBD1. Germline CDR1 reads SGHDT; CDR2 reads YYEEEE. The CDR3 runs to 15 residues. V was clipped by 0 bases and J by 2 bases; unmatched bases: 0. The CDR3 DNA reads as TGTGCCAGCAGCTTGGGGACAGGGGCCTACAATGAGCAGTTCTTC. Encoded protein: CASSLGTGAYNEQFF.

The V call is TRBV4-3, the J call TRBJ2-1; tentatively, D is TRBD1 or TRBD2 (7 bases each). Germline V gene lookup returns CDR1 LGHNA and CDR2 YSLEER. The germline V and J ends were trimmed by 3 bases and 4 bases, with 22 bases remaining between them. The CDR3 has 18 amino acids. The CDR3 DNA reads TGCGCCAGCAGCCAGGACCGAGGGGGGAGGGGGCCTTACAATGAGCAGTTCTTC. Translation gives CASSQDRGGRGPYNEQFF.

The gene calls are TRBV12-5 and TRBJ2-7; 7 bases are a match to TRBD2. The trim removed 3 bases at V and 2 bases at J, leaving 10 bases unmatched. This CDR3 has 16 amino acids. The germline V gene has CDR1 LGHNT and CDR2 FRNRAP. The CDR3 bases are TGTGCTAGTGGTTTTTCTAGCGGAGGACGCCCCTACGAGCAGTACTTC. As protein: CASGFSSGGRPYEQYF.

This chain links TRBV30 with TRBJ2-1, with 8 bases that match TRBD2. J was trimmed by 4 bases and V by 5 bases; bases with no gene match: 4. Germline V gene sequence: CDR1 GTSNPN, CDR2 SVGIG (reference sequence). This CDR3 region has 13 residues. This CDR3 reads CAWGSGIYNEQFF. CDR3 sequence (DNA): TGTGCCTGGGGTAGCGGGATTTACAATGAGCAGTTCTTC.

The chain uses TRBV28 and TRBJ2-3; TRBD2 aligns across 10 bases. The CDR3 extends over 18 amino acids. J gave up 5 bases and V 6 bases, and 17 bases lay outside the gene matches. Germline CDR1 MDHEN, CDR2 SYDVKM. The CDR3 is CASRRLAGDTPLEDTQYF. CDR3 sequence (DNA): TGTGCCAGCAGGAGACTAGCGGGTGATACCCCCCTAGAAGATACGCAGTATTTT. Drawing the rest from reference TRBV28 and TRBJ2-3, the complete variable domain is DVKVTQSSRYLVKRTGEKVFLECVQDMDHENMFWYRQDPGLGLRLIYFSYDVKMKEKGDIPEGYSVSREKKERFSLILESASTNQTSMYLCASRRLAGDTPLEDTQYFGPGTRLTVL.

The chain has TRBV7-9 and TRBJ1-1; D is unclear. Germline lookup yields CDR1 SEHNR and CDR2 FQNEAQ (reference sequence). V lost 4 bases to trimming and J lost 4 bases, with 22 bases between them. This CDR3 is 17 amino acids long. The CDR3 DNA sequence: TGTGCCAGCAGCTCCGTTAGACCTGTTTTTTGGGGCACTGAAGCTTTCTTT. This encodes CASSSVRPVFWGTEAFF.

The chain employs TRBV27 and TRBJ2-7; 9 nucleotides match TRBD2. Germline lookup yields CDR1 MNHEY and CDR2 SMNVEV (reference sequence). This CDR3 is 14 amino acids long. V trimming: 4 bases; J trimming: 4 bases; junction bases outside the gene matches: 5. The DNA for the CDR3 is TGTGCCAGCAGTTCCGGCGGGAGGGTATACGAGCAGTACTTC. Its translation is CASSSGGRVYEQYF.

The sample holds a few counts of this clone. Other DNA sequences of this sample code for an identical CDR3. The chain carries TRBV27 and TRBJ2-7; D is undetermined. V dropped 3 bases and J dropped 0 bases, with 6 bases sitting between them. CDR3 length: 13 amino acids. The germline V gene has CDR1 MNHEY and CDR2 SMNVEV (reference sequence). The CDR3 sequence: CASSLTSSYEQYF. In DNA form, the CDR3 reads TGTGCCAGCAGTTTGACGAGCTCCTACGAGCAGTACTTC.

V and J are TRBV28 and TRBJ2-7; 9 bases fit TRBD2. With 5 bases clipped from V and 8 bases from J, the junction kept 16 bases outside the gene matches. The CDR3 contains 16 residues. Germline V gene data show CDR1 as MDHEN and CDR2 as SYDVKM. CDR3 in DNA: TGTGCCAGCAGTCTGAGGGTGGGACTAGCTCTTGTGCAGCAGTACTTC. It yields the protein CASSLRVGLALVQQYF. The entire variable domain, with the rest obtained from reference TRBV28 and TRBJ2-7, is as follows: DVKVTQSSRYLVKRTGEKVFLECVQDMDHENMFWYRQDPGLGLRLIYFSYDVKMKEKGDIPEGYSVSREKKERFSLILESASTNQTSMYLCASSLRVGLALVQQYFGPGTRLTVT.

The chain links TRBV19 to TRBJ1-5; weak D call: TRBD1 (5 bases). V lost 6 bases and J lost 3, with 24 bases in between. In germline, CDR1 is LNHDA, CDR2 SQIVND (reference sequence). This CDR3 region has 18 residues. CDR3 in amino acids: CASSLSTVSGPVNQPQHF. The CDR3 DNA reads as TGTGCCAGTAGCCTTAGCACGGTGTCAGGGCCGGTCAATCAGCCCCAGCATTTT.

This clone was counted a single time. V usage is TRBV25-1 and J usage is TRBJ2-1; TRBD2 is a possible D gene (5 bases). The V gene lost 6 bases and the J gene lost 0 bases, with 9 bases spanning the gap. CDR1 and CDR2 (germline): MGHDK, SYGVNS. The CDR3 loop spans 14 amino acids. CDR3 region: CASRTGSSYNEQFF. DNA of the CDR3: TGTGCCAGCAGAACGGGGAGCTCCTACAATGAGCAGTTCTTC.

V and J are TRBV27 and TRBJ2-5, with 9 bases identical to TRBD2. With 4 bases clipped from V and 0 bases from J, the junction kept 6 bases outside the gene matches. Germline CDR1 is MNHEY and CDR2 is SMNVEV (reference sequence). The CDR3 has 16 residues. The CDR3 protein is CASSYWTSEYQETQYF. CDR3 bases: TGTGCCAGCAGTTATTGGACTAGCGAGTACCAAGAGACCCAGTACTTC.

This rearrangement joins TRBV9 to TRBJ2-1; TRBD2 matches at 7 bases. Germline V gene data show CDR1 as SGDLS and CDR2 as YYNGEE. The ends lost 0 bases at V and 8 bases at J; junction bases unmatched: 8. The CDR3 length is 15 residues. CDR3 coding DNA: TGTGCCAGCAGCGTAGTAGGGCGGGAGTTCGATGAGCAGTTCTTC. Its translation: CASSVVGREFDEQFF.

The rearrangement links TRBV7-9 to TRBJ2-5; 11 bases are a match to TRBD1. CDR1 is SEHNR, CDR2 FQNEAQ, per germline (reference sequence). The CDR3 runs to 15 residues. Losses at the gene ends were 4 bases for V and 5 bases for J; bases not matched to a gene: 6. The CDR3 reads CASSWGQGERETQYF. The DNA of the CDR3 is TGTGCCAGCAGCTGGGGACAGGGGGAGAGGGAGACCCAGTACTTC. The entire variable domain, with the rest obtained from reference TRBV7-9 and TRBJ2-5, is as follows: DTGVSQNPRHKITKRGQNVTFRCDPISEHNRLYWYRQTLGQGPEFLTYFQNEAQLEKSRLLSDRFSAERPKGSFSTLEIQRTEQGDSAMYLCASSWGQGERETQYFGPGTRLLVL.

V gene TRBV29-1 combines with J gene TRBJ2-2; no reliable D call. Germline V gene data show CDR1 as SQVTM and CDR2 as ANQGSEA. The CDR3 length is 12 residues. V lost 7 bases and J 1 base, leaving 7 bases between the germline ends. This CDR3 is CSARWNTGELFF. The DNA for the CDR3 is TGCAGCGCCCGGTGGAACACCGGGGAGCTGTTTTTT.